The 14 T cell receptor beta chains presented below share a single source sample, sequenced in a study of blood T cell repertoires in COVID-19. Generated by immunoSEQ multiplex PCR, the TCRdb table keeps only in-frame clones and is missing some. The sample has about 350,000 clones; 85% to 90% are singletons. Sequenced sample: peripheral blood. These receptors were taken from a woman aged 50 to 60 with COVID-19, enrolled during active disease.

The chain joins TRBV5-5 to TRBJ2-3; 9 bases map to TRBD2. CDR3 size: 17 residues. After removal of 4 bases from V and 3 bases from J, the junction contained 12 bases not matched to a gene. Germline CDR1 reads SGHKS; CDR2 reads YYEKEE (reference sequence). CDR3 region: CASSPRVVAGGTDTQYF. The DNA of the CDR3 is TGTGCCAGCAGCCCTCGGGTGGTTGCGGGAGGGACAGATACGCAGTATTTT. Supplemented by reference TRBV5-5 and TRBJ2-3, the full variable domain reads DAGVTQSPTHLIKTRGQQVTLRCSPISGHKSVSWYQQVLGQGPQFIFQYYEKEERGRGNFPDRFSARQFPNYSSELNVNALLLGDSALYLCASSPRVVAGGTDTQYFGPGTRLTVL.

The chain combines TRBV10-2 with TRBJ2-2, with D possibly being TRBD2 (5 bases). The germline V gene encodes CDR1 WSHSY and CDR2 SAAADI. Deletions cut 7 bases from V and 6 bases from J, with 18 bases between. This CDR3 comprises 15 residues. The CDR3 DNA reads as TGCGCCAGCACCACGACTACCAGTAACTCCGGGGAGCTGTTTTTT. Translating gives CASTTTTSNSGELFF.

Regarding this clone: One end of the junction is discordant with germline, which a read error may explain. The rearrangement links TRBV5-1 to TRBJ2-1; D perhaps matches TRBD2 (7 bases). The germline gives CDR1 SGHRS, CDR2 YFSETQ. The CDR3 extends over 16 amino acids. CDR3 loop: CASSPRGAGSGNGQFF. CDR3 coding DNA: TGCGCCAGCAGCCCCCGGGGGGCGGGGAGTGGCAATGGGCAGTTCTTC.

This clone has a handful of counts. This rearrangement joins TRBV9 to TRBJ1-3; no firm D call. Germline values: CDR1 SGDLS, CDR2 YYNGEE. This CDR3 spans 14 amino acids. V lost 0 bases to trimming and J lost 4 bases, with 8 bases between them. In DNA, the CDR3 is TGTGCCAGCAGCGTAGGTGCGGGGGGAAACACCATATATTTT. It translates to CASSVGAGGNTIYF.

This chain uses TRBV11-3 with TRBJ2-3; a possible D gene is TRBD1 (5 bases). The length of the CDR3 is 14 residues. Germline values: CDR1 SGHNT, CDR2 YENEEA. Trimming cost V 5 bases and J 0 bases, with 9 bases left between them. The CDR3 loop is CASSRGASTDTQYF. CDR3 nucleotides: TGTGCCAGCAGCCGTGGGGCTAGCACAGATACGCAGTATTTT.

The chain has TRBV12-3 or TRBV12-4 and TRBJ1-1; possible D gene TRBD1, 5 bases. V lost 3 bases to trimming and J lost 4 bases, with 9 bases between them. The CDR3 runs to 13 residues. CDR3 in amino acids: CASSFWQGTEAFF. As DNA, the CDR3 is TGTGCCAGCAGTTTTTGGCAGGGCACTGAAGCTTTCTTT.

V and J are TRBV5-1 and TRBJ2-3; 7 nucleotides match TRBD2. Losses at the gene ends were 0 bases for V and 0 bases for J; bases not matched to a gene: 7. The CDR3 has 17 amino acids. Germline loops: CDR1 SGHRS, CDR2 YFSETQ. CDR3 nucleotides: TGCGCCAGCAGCTTGGATATAGCGGGTCCCAGCACAGATACGCAGTATTTT. Translating gives CASSLDIAGPSTDTQYF.

The V call is TRBV27, the J call TRBJ1-4, with D possibly being TRBD1 (5 bases). This CDR3 contains 16 residues. Germline CDR1 MNHEY, CDR2 SMNVEV (reference sequence). Trimming removed 4 bases at V and 8 bases at J, with 20 bases between. The CDR3 loop is CASSSQLGAGWEKLFF. The CDR3, as DNA: TGTGCCAGCAGTTCCCAGTTAGGGGCCGGGTGGGAAAAACTGTTTTTT.

In this sample, this clone turned up once. This chain uses TRBV20-1 with TRBJ2-2, with 8 bases lining up with TRBD2. This CDR3 spans 14 amino acids. Germline V gene sequence: CDR1 DFQATT, CDR2 SNEGSKA (reference sequence). The V segment lost 3 bases and the J segment 6 bases; nucleotides outside the gene matches: 6. The CDR3 region is CSASTSGSPGELFF. The DNA for the CDR3 is TGCAGTGCTAGTACCAGCGGGAGTCCCGGGGAGCTGTTTTTT.

The chain joins TRBV7-9 to TRBJ2-1; D might be TRBD2 (5 bases). Germline values: CDR1 SEHNR, CDR2 FQNEAQ (reference sequence). This CDR3 region has 16 residues. V was trimmed by 6 bases and J by 1 base, leaving 16 bases between them. The CDR3 loop is CASSNTRTWSYNEQFF. CDR3 nucleotide sequence: TGTGCCAGCAGTAATACCCGGACTTGGTCCTACAATGAGCAGTTCTTC.

The chain joins TRBV9 to TRBJ2-2, with TRBD1 matching 9 bases. Germline CDR1 reads SGDLS; CDR2 reads YYNGEE. Losses at the gene ends were 0 bases for V and 6 bases for J; bases not matched to a gene: 6. This CDR3 comprises 16 residues. CDR3 nucleotides: TGTGCCAGCAGCGTAGGGACAGGGGAGGAGCCCGGGGAGCTGTTTTTT. Its translation: CASSVGTGEEPGELFF.

This chain links TRBV19 with TRBJ1-5, with D perhaps TRBD1 (5 bases). CDR3 length: 15 amino acids. Germline CDR1 and CDR2: LNHDA and SQIVND (reference sequence). V lost 7 bases to trimming and J lost 6 bases, with 19 bases between them. The CDR3 loop reads CASTPGRGGFQPQHF. The CDR3 DNA follows: TGTGCCAGTACCCCCGGTAGGGGAGGATTTCAGCCCCAGCATTTT.

V and J are TRBV7-2 and TRBJ2-5; possibly TRBD1 for D (6 bases). V gave up 5 bases and J gave up 7 bases, with 26 bases separating them. Germline V lookup: CDR1 SGHTA, CDR2 FQGNSA. This CDR3 is built from 17 residues. The CDR3 coding sequence is TGTGCCAGCAGCGCAAGGTTTGACAGGACAGCCCGAGGGACCCAGTACTTC. Translation gives CASSARFDRTARGTQYF. The full variable domain, with the rest looked up from reference TRBV7-2 and TRBJ2-5, is GAGVSQSPSNKVTEKGKDVELRCDPISGHTALYWYRQSLGQGLEFLIYFQGNSAPDKSGLPSDRFSAERTGGSVSTLTIQRTQQEDSAVYLCASSARFDRTARGTQYFGPGTRLLVL.

The CDR3 is CASSDTGTSGRGYEQYF. The CDR3 DNA reads as TGCGCCAGCAGCGACACCGGGACTAGCGGGAGGGGGTACGAGCAGTACTTC. V usage is TRBV5-1 and J usage is TRBJ2-7; 16 bases agree with TRBD2. Germline V gives CDR1 SGHRS, CDR2 YFSETQ. CDR3 length: 17 amino acids. With 4 bases clipped from V and 4 bases from J, the junction kept 8 bases outside the gene matches.